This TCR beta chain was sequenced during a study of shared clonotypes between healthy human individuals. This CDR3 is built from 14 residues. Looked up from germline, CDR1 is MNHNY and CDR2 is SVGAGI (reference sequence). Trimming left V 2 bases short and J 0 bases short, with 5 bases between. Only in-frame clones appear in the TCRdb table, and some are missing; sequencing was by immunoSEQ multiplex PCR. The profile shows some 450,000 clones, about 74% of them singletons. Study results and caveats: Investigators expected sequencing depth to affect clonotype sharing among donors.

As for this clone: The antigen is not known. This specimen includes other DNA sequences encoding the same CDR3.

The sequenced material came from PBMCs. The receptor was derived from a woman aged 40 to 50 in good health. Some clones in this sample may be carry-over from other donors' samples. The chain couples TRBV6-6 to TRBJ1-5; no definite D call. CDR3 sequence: CASSYDHSNQPQHF. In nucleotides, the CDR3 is TGTGCCAGCAGTTACGACCATAGCAATCAGCCCCAGCATTTT.